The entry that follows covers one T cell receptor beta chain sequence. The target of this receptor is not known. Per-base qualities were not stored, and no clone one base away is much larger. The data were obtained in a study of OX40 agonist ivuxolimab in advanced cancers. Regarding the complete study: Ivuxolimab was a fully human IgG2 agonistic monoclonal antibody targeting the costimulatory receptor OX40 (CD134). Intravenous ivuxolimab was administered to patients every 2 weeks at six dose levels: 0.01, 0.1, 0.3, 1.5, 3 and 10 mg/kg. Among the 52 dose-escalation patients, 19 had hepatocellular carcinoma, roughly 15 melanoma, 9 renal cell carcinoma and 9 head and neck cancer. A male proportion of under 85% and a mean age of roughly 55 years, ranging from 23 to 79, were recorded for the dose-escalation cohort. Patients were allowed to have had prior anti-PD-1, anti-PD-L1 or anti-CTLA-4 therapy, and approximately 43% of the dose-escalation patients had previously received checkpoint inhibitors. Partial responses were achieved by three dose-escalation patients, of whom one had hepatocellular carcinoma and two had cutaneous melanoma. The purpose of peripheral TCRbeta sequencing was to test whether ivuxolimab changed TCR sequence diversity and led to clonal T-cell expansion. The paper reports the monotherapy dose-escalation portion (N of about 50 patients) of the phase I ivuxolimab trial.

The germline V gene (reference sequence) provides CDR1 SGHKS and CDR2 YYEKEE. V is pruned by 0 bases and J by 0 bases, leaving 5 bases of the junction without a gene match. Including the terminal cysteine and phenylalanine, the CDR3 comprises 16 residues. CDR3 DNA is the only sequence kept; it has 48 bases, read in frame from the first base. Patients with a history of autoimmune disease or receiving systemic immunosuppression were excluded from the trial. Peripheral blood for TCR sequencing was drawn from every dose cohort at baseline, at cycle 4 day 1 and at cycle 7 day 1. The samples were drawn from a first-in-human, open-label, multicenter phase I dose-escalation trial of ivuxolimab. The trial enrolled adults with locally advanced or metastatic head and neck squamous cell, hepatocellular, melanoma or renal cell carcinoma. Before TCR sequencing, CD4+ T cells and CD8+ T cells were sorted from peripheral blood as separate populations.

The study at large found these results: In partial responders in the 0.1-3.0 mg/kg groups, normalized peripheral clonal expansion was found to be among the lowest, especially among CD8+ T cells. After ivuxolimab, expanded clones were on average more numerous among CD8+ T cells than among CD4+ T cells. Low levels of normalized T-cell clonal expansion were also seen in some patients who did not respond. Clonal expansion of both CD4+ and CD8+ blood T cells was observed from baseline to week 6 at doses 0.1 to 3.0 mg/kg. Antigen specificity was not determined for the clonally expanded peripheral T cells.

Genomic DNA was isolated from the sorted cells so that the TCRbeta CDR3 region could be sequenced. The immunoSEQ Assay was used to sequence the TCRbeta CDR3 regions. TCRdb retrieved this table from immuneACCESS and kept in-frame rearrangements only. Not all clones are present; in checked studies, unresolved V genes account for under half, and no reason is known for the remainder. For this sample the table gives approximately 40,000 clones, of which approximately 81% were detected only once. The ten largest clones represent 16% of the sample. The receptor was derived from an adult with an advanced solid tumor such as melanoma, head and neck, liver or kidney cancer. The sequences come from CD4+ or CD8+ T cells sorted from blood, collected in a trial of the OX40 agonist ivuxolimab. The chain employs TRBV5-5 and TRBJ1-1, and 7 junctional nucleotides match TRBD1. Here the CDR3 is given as CASSLAPQGVNTEAFF. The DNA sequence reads TGTGCCAGCAGCTTGGCCCCGCAGGGGGTGAACACTGAAGCTTTCTTT.